This TCR beta chain is drawn from a study of neoadjuvant anti-PD-1 for oral cavity cancer. Study-wide context: Patients without progression got a fourth dose around day 43.

Germline V CDR1 and CDR2: LNHNV, YYDKDF (reference sequence). CDR3 length equals 15 residues. The ends were cut back, 5 bases at V and 0 bases at J, with 8 bases in the middle. Time point: after neoadjuvant nivolumab, at surgical resection. These oral cavity squamous cell carcinomas were HPV-negative and locally advanced. On this clone: Its antigen is unidentified.

Clones were sequenced by immunoSEQ multiplex PCR, and TCRdb holds only the in-frame ones, with some missing. The sample records about 37,000 clones, about 36% being singletons. Study results and limitations: Higher pretreatment Treg/Th17 ratios tracked higher pretreatment blood clonality.

This TCR derives from a person aged 35 to 85 with oral cavity squamous cell carcinoma. The rearrangement links TRBV15 to TRBJ2-6; D possibly matches TRBD1 or TRBD2 (5 bases each). The starting material was tumor tissue, obtained after nivolumab (anti-PD-1) treatment. The CDR3 DNA reads TGTGCCACCAGCTGGGACCCCTCTGGGGCCAACGTCCTGACTTTC. Its translation is CATSWDPSGANVLTF.